This is a list of T cell receptor beta chains from one sample in a study of OX40 agonist ivuxolimab in advanced cancers. Libraries were prepared by immunoSEQ multiplex PCR; TCRdb keeps only in-frame clonotypes and omits some of them. Of about 120,000 clones detected, around 87% appear once; the ten largest clones hold around 0.55%. Sample: CD4+ or CD8+ T cells sorted from blood, taken in a trial of the OX40 agonist ivuxolimab. The receptors stem from an adult with an advanced solid tumor such as melanoma, head and neck, liver or kidney cancer. Both conserved end residues are part of each CDR3. The D gene is left open where the match is weak. Rows may omit the clone size; those that give it use once, few, many or a size class.

CASPIPGQGAREQYF	TGTGCCAGCCCCATACCGGGACAGGGGGCACGGGAGCAGTACTTC	TRBD1	TRBJ2-7	.	TRBV6-5
CASGRLAVPDTQYF	TGCGCCAGCGGGCGACTAGCGGTCCCAGATACGCAGTATTTT	TRBD2	TRBJ2-3	.	TRBV5-1
CASREWNTEAFF	TGTGCCAGCAGGGAGTGGAACACTGAAGCTTTCTTT	.	TRBJ1-1	.	TRBV6-5
CSARTSNF	TGCAGTGCCCGGACATCGAACTTC	.	TRBJ1-2	.	TRBV20-1
CASTTGGTGTVGETQYF	TGTGCCAGCACGACAGGGGGTACGGGTACTGTAGGGGAGACCCAGTACTTC	TRBD1	TRBJ2-5	.	TRBV5-4
CASSLDPGTGGTEAFF	TGTGCCAGCAGCTTAGATCCGGGAACAGGGGGAACTGAAGCTTTCTTT	TRBD1	TRBJ1-1	.	TRBV11-2
CAISGSSTGGTYEQYF	TGTGCCATCAGTGGTTCTTCTACAGGGGGAACGTACGAGCAGTACTTC	TRBD1	TRBJ2-7	.	TRBV10-3
CASMGRGTNVLTF	TGTGCCAGTATGGGGAGGGGGACCAACGTCCTGACTTTC	.	TRBJ2-6	.	TRBV19
CASSPGGANSYNEQFF	TGCGCCAGCAGCCCAGGGGGGGCCAATTCCTACAATGAGCAGTTCTTC	.	TRBJ2-1	.	TRBV5-1
CASSGPGGRETQYF	TGTGCCAGCAGCGGCCCGGGGGGGCGGGAGACCCAGTACTTC	TRBD2	TRBJ2-5	.	TRBV7-2
CASSDQDRTPKVNQPQHF	TGTGCCAGCAGTGACCAGGACAGGACACCTAAGGTCAATCAGCCCCAGCATTTT	TRBD1	TRBJ1-5	.	TRBV2
CASSYSIGSANTEAFF	TGTGCCAGCAGTTACTCGATCGGCAGTGCGAACACTGAAGCTTTCTTT	.	TRBJ1-1	.	TRBV6-5
CAWSLAGGQGEQFF	TGTGCCTGGAGTCTAGCGGGGGGGCAGGGTGAGCAGTTCTTC	TRBD2	TRBJ2-1	.	TRBV30
CASSLTQGSYEQYF	TGTGCCAGCAGCTTAACACAGGGTTCCTACGAGCAGTACTTC	.	TRBJ2-7	.	TRBV7-2
CASSLMTFSGNTIYF	TGTGCCAGCAGCTTAATGACATTCTCTGGAAACACCATATATTTT	.	TRBJ1-3	.	TRBV7-2
CASRDRGPTDTQYF	TGCGCCAGCAGAGACAGGGGGCCAACAGATACGCAGTATTTT	TRBD1	TRBJ2-3	.	TRBV4-1
CASSSSGQGGYEQYF	TGCGCCAGCAGCTCGTCGGGACAGGGCGGCTACGAGCAGTACTTC	TRBD1	TRBJ2-7	once	TRBV5-1
CASSLIGSTDTQYF	TGTGCCAGCAGCTTAATCGGGAGCACAGATACGCAGTATTTT	.	TRBJ2-3	.	TRBV7-2
CASSNHRAEQYF	TGTGCCAGTAGTAACCACAGGGCCGAGCAGTACTTC	.	TRBJ2-7	.	TRBV19
CASSLIRDRVTNEQFF	TGTGCCAGCTCTCTAATCCGGGACAGGGTTACAAATGAGCAGTTCTTC	TRBD1	TRBJ2-1	.	TRBV18
CASSQEAGVGNQPQHF	TGCGCCAGCAGCCAAGAGGCGGGGGTGGGCAATCAGCCCCAGCATTTT	.	TRBJ1-5	.	TRBV4-1
CASSLLRYEQYF	TGTGCCAGCAGTTTATTGAGGTACGAGCAGTACTTC	.	TRBJ2-7	.	TRBV28
CASSPQAGGYNEQFF	TGTGCCAGCAGCCCTCAAGCGGGGGGCTACAATGAGCAGTTCTTC	TRBD2	TRBJ2-1	.	TRBV7-3
CASSLTLAGGPGGEQFF	TGTGCCAGCTCACTGACCCTAGCGGGGGGGCCCGGAGGCGAGCAGTTCTTC	TRBD2	TRBJ2-1	.	TRBV18
CAWRVRGSGNTIYF	TGTGCCTGGAGGGTTAGGGGTTCTGGAAACACCATATATTTT	.	TRBJ1-3	once	TRBV30
CASRTPEGLKETQYF	TGTGCCAGCAGAACCCCCGAGGGGCTAAAAGAGACCCAGTACTTC	.	TRBJ2-5	once	TRBV28
CASSLALESTEAFF	TGTGCCAGCAGCTTAGCGTTGGAAAGCACTGAAGCTTTCTTT	.	TRBJ1-1	.	TRBV7-2
CAISSGQGAPAFF	TGTGCCATCAGCTCGGGACAGGGGGCGCCGGCTTTCTTT	TRBD1	TRBJ1-1	.	TRBV10-3
CASSSRATGNYGYTF	TGTGCCAGCAGCTCCCGGGCAACGGGGAACTATGGCTACACCTTC	.	TRBJ1-2	.	TRBV7-2
CASGTRNTIYF	TGTGCCAGCGGAACTCGAAACACCATATATTTT	.	TRBJ1-3	.	TRBV6-5
CASSEEALGDTF	TGTGCCAGCAGTGAAGAGGCATTAGGAGACACCTTC	.	TRBJ1-2	.	TRBV6-1
CASSVTGFHEQYF	TGTGCCAGCAGCGTGACAGGGTTCCACGAGCAGTACTTC	TRBD1	TRBJ2-7	.	TRBV11-2
CASSLARTGSQPQHF	TGTGCCAGCAGCTTAGCCCGGACAGGGAGTCAGCCCCAGCATTTT	TRBD1	TRBJ1-5	.	TRBV7-8
CASSLGEMNTEAFF	TGTGCCAGCAGCTTGGGGGAGATGAACACTGAAGCTTTCTTT	.	TRBJ1-1	.	TRBV5-8
CASSLDPRAYNYGYTF	TGTGCCAGCAGCTTGGACCCCCGGGCCTACAACTATGGCTACACCTTC	.	TRBJ1-2	.	TRBV5-4
CASSLDGQGGRGQYF	TGTGCCAGCTCACTCGACGGACAGGGAGGAAGGGGCCAGTACTTC	TRBD1	TRBJ2-5	.	TRBV18